Listed below are T cell receptor beta chains from one sample, sequenced in a study of graft-versus-host responses after intestinal transplantation. Using immunoSEQ multiplex PCR, the repertoire was profiled, and TCRdb retains in-frame clones only, with some absent. Of about 82,000 clones in the sample, less than 95% are singletons; the top ten hold 0.35%. For these TCRs, the target antigens are not known. This specimen was unstimulated CD4+ T cells sorted from spleen or lymph node cells, taken before transplant. These receptor sequences come from a human donor who was the organ donor for an intestinal transplant. Both conserved end residues are part of each CDR3. The D gene is left open where the match is weak. Clone size appears in some rows only: once, few, many, or a class for an expanded clone.

j_call clone_size v_call d_call cdr3_aa cdr3_nt
TRBJ1-2 NA TRBV30 TRBD1 CAWRTGEYGYGYTF TGTGCCTGGCGGACAGGGGAGTATGGCTATGGCTACACCTTC
TRBJ1-5 NA TRBV28 NA CASRSRVMQPQHF TGTGCCAGCAGGTCCAGGGTTATGCAGCCCCAGCATTTT
TRBJ2-2 NA TRBV28 TRBD1 CASSSIHRGPRTGELFF TGTGCCAGCAGTTCAATCCACAGGGGCCCTCGGACCGGGGAGCTGTTTTTT
TRBJ1-1 NA TRBV11-3 TRBD1 CASSLDWGRGAEAFF TGTGCCAGCAGCTTAGATTGGGGCAGGGGGGCTGAAGCTTTCTTT
TRBJ1-1 NA TRBV7-9 NA CASSFQSGNTEAFF TGTGCCAGCAGCTTTCAGTCGGGGAACACTGAAGCTTTCTTT
TRBJ2-5 NA TRBV15 NA CATSRAQETQYF TGTGCCACCAGCAGGGCACAAGAGACCCAGTACTTC
TRBJ1-2 NA TRBV6-5 TRBD1 CASSPDDRVYGYTF TGTGCCAGCAGTCCGGACGACAGGGTCTATGGCTACACCTTC
TRBJ2-5 NA TRBV6-1 TRBD2 CASSTIAGWQTQYF TGTGCCAGCAGCACCATAGCGGGATGGCAGACCCAGTACTTC
TRBJ1-6 few TRBV5-6 TRBD1 CASSKGQGSSPLHF TGTGCCAGCAGCAAGGGACAGGGGAGTTCACCCCTCCACTTT
TRBJ2-7 NA TRBV10-3 TRBD1 CAIRISGTDAYEQYF TGTGCCATCAGAATTTCCGGGACAGACGCCTACGAGCAGTACTTC
TRBJ2-1 NA TRBV27 TRBD2 CASSLGTSETNEQFF TGTGCCAGCAGTTTAGGGACTAGCGAAACCAATGAGCAGTTCTTC
TRBJ2-5 NA TRBV7-8 NA CASSKNSYQETQYF TGTGCCAGCAGCAAAAACTCGTACCAAGAGACCCAGTACTTC
TRBJ1-1 NA TRBV11-3 NA CASSLDRPTDLNTEAFF TGTGCCAGCAGCTTAGATCGCCCCACAGACCTGAACACTGAAGCTTTCTTT
TRBJ2-3 NA TRBV29-1 TRBD2 CSVNGGYTDTQYF TGCAGCGTTAACGGGGGGTACACAGATACGCAGTATTTT
TRBJ2-2 NA TRBV9 TRBD2 CASTRGPSGGKELFF TGTGCCAGCACCCGAGGGCCTAGCGGAGGGAAGGAGCTGTTTTTT
TRBJ2-5 NA TRBV4-2 TRBD2 CASSQDSAGGLETQYF TGTGCCAGCAGCCAAGATTCTGCGGGGGGGTTAGAGACCCAGTACTTC
TRBJ1-1 once TRBV6-1 NA CASRRDRRGTEAFF TGTGCCAGCAGACGCGACAGGAGAGGCACTGAAGCTTTCTTT
TRBJ1-2 NA TRBV2 TRBD1 CASSSMGTGGYYGYTF TGTGCCAGCAGTTCCATGGGGACAGGGGGCTACTATGGCTACACCTTC
TRBJ2-5 NA TRBV10-3 TRBD1 CAISEQGGIVRETQYF TGTGCCATCAGTGAACAGGGGGGAATAGTAAGAGAGACCCAGTACTTC
TRBJ2-3 once TRBV5-4 TRBD2 CATKRGVMTDTQYF TGTGCCACCAAGCGGGGGGTTATGACAGATACGCAGTATTTT
TRBJ2-1 NA TRBV18 NA CASSPVLSSYNEQFF TGTGCCAGCTCACCGGTGTTGAGCTCCTACAATGAGCAGTTCTTC
TRBJ2-1 NA TRBV15 TRBD2 CATSREGHSLAVNEQFF TGTGCCACCAGCAGAGAGGGGCACTCACTAGCGGTCAATGAGCAGTTCTTC
TRBJ1-4 once TRBV30 NA CAWSFRQRTTNEKLFF TGTGCCTGGAGTTTTCGACAGCGCACAACTAATGAAAAACTGTTTTTT
TRBJ1-4 NA TRBV4-1 NA CASSQDIRDNEKLFF TGCGCCAGCAGCCAAGATATCAGGGATAATGAAAAACTGTTTTTT
TRBJ2-1 NA TRBV12-5 TRBD2 CASGTSGGANEQFF TGTGCTAGCGGGACTAGCGGGGGGGCCAATGAGCAGTTCTTC
TRBJ2-7 NA TRBV15 NA CATSREQAGAGYEQYF TGTGCCACCAGCAGAGAACAGGCAGGAGCCGGCTACGAGCAGTACTTC
TRBJ2-1 NA TRBV6-5 TRBD2 CASRLTSGGNNEQFF TGTGCCAGCAGGCTAACTAGCGGGGGAAACAATGAGCAGTTCTTC
TRBJ2-4 NA TRBV28 TRBD2 CATSSGGYSENIQYF TGTGCCACTTCCTCCGGGGGGTATTCAGAAAACATTCAGTACTTC
TRBJ2-2 once TRBV11-2 TRBD2 CASSAIGGVTGELFF TGTGCCAGCAGCGCTATCGGGGGGGTAACCGGGGAGCTGTTTTTT
TRBJ1-5 NA TRBV18 NA CASSLTADSNQPQHF TGTGCCAGCTCACTCACCGCGGATAGCAATCAGCCCCAGCATTTT
TRBJ2-5 NA TRBV19 NA CASSIGGGEETQYF TGTGCCAGTAGTATAGGTGGAGGGGAAGAGACCCAGTACTTC
TRBJ1-3 NA TRBV5-6 NA CASSPRDSAGNTIYF TGTGCCAGCAGCCCTAGAGACAGTGCTGGAAACACCATATATTTT
TRBJ1-2 NA TRBV7-9 TRBD1 CASSPLDRGGGGYTF TGTGCCAGCAGCCCCCTGGACAGGGGAGGTGGTGGCTACACCTTC
TRBJ2-7 NA TRBV11-2 TRBD2 CASSSQRGGEQYF TGTGCCAGCAGCTCTCAGCGGGGGGGGGAGCAGTACTTC
TRBJ1-3 NA TRBV2 NA CASNEDFGNTIYF TGTGCCAGCAACGAGGATTTTGGAAACACCATATATTTT
TRBJ1-1 NA TRBV2 NA CASSEGPPPRGYTEAFF TGTGCCAGCAGTGAAGGACCCCCCCCAAGGGGCTATACTGAAGCTTTCTTT
TRBJ1-4 NA TRBV6-6 NA CAVRGFEKLFF TGTGCGGTCCGGGGGTTTGAAAAACTGTTTTTT
TRBJ1-6 NA TRBV5-4 TRBD1 CASSFPGTGGIRSYNSPLHF TGTGCCAGCAGCTTTCCCGGGACAGGGGGCATTAGGTCCTATAATTCACCCCTCCACTTT
TRBJ2-2 NA TRBV29-1 TRBD1 CSVAPGQGLPGELFF TGCAGCGTTGCCCCGGGACAGGGTTTGCCCGGGGAGCTGTTTTTT
TRBJ2-7 NA TRBV18 NA CASSPEGIRGSYEQYF TGTGCCAGCTCACCCGAGGGGATCAGGGGTTCCTACGAGCAGTACTTC
TRBJ1-5 NA TRBV30 NA CAWNRRENQPQHF TGTGCCTGGAATCGTCGGGAAAATCAGCCCCAGCATTTT
TRBJ1-2 once TRBV30 NA CAWSVLTGIYGYTF TGTGCCTGGAGTGTCTTAACAGGGATTTATGGCTACACCTTC
TRBJ2-1 NA TRBV6-1 NA CASSTGSSYNEQFF TGTGCCAGCTCCACAGGGAGCTCCTACAATGAGCAGTTCTTC
TRBJ2-5 NA TRBV20-1 NA CSAAGEETQYF TGCAGTGCTGCAGGGGAAGAGACCCAGTACTTC
TRBJ1-2 few TRBV5-4 TRBD1 CASSGQGEKYGYTF TGTGCCAGCAGCGGACAGGGGGAAAAGTATGGCTACACCTTC